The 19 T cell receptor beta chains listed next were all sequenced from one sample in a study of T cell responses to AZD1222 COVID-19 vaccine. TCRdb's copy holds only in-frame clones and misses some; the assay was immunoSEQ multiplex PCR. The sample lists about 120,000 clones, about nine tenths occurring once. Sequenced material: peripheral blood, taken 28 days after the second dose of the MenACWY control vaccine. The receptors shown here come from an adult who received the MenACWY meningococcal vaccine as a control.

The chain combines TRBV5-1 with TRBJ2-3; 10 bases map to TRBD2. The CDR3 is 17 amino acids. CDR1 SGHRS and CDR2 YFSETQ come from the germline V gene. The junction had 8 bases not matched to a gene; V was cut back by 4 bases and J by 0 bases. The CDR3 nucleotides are TGCGCCAGCAGCCCTTTAGCGGGGGGAAAAAGCACAGATACGCAGTATTTT. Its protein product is CASSPLAGGKSTDTQYF.

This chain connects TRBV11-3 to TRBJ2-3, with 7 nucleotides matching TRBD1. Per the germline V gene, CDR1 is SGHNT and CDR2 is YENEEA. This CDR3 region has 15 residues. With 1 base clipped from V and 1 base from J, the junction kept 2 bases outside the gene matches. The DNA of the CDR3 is TGTGCCAGCAGCTTAGCTGGACAGGGCACAGATACGCAGTATTTT. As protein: CASSLAGQGTDTQYF.

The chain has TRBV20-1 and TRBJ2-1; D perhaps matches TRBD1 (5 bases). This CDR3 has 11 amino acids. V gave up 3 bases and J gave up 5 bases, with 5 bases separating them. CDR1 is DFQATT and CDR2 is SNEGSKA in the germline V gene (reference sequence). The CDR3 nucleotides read TGCAGTGCTAGGACAGACAATGAGCAGTTCTTC. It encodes CSARTDNEQFF.

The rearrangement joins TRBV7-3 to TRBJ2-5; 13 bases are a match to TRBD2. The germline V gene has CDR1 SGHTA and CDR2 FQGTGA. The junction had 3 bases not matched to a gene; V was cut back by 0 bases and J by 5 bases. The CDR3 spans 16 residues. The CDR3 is CASSLTGTSGMETQYF. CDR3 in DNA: TGTGCCAGCAGCTTAACGGGGACTAGCGGGATGGAGACCCAGTACTTC.

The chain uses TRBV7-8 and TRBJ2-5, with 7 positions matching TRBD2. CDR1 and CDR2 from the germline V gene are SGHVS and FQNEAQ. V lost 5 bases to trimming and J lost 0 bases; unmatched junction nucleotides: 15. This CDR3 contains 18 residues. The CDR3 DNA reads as TGTGCCAGCAGCCATCCGAGGCTAGCGGATAATTACCAAGAGACCCAGTACTTC. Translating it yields CASSHPRLADNYQETQYF.

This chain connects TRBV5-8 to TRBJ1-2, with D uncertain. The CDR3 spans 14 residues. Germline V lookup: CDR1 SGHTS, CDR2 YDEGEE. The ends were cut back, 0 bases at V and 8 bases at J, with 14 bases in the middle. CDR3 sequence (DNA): TGTGCCAGCAGCTTGGAATGGACCCCCGGCGGCTACACCTTC. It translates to CASSLEWTPGGYTF.

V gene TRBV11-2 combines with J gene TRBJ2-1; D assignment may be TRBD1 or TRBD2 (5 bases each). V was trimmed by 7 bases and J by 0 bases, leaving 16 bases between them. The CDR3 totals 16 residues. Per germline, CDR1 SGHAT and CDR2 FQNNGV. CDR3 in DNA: TGTGCCAGCAACCCTTTTGAGGGGAGCTCCTACAATGAGCAGTTCTTC. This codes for CASNPFEGSSYNEQFF. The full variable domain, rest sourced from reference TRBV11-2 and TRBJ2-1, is EAGVAQSPRYKIIEKRQSVAFWCNPISGHATLYWYQQILGQGPKLLIQFQNNGVVDDSQLPKDRFSAERLKGVDSTLKIQPAKLEDSAVYLCASNPFEGSSYNEQFFGPGTRLTVL.

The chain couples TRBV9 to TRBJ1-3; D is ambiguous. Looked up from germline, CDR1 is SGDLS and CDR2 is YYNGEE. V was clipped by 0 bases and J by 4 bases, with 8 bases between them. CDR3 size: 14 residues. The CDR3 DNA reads TGTGCCAGCAGCGTAGACACGAGAGGAAACACCATATATTTT. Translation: CASSVDTRGNTIYF.

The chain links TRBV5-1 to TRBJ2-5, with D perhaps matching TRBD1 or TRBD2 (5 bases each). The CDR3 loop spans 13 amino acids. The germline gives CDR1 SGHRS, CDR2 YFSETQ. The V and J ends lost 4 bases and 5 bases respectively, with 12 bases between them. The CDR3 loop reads CASSLRGGETQYF. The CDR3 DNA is TGCGCCAGCAGCCTAAGGGGCGGGGAGACCCAGTACTTC.

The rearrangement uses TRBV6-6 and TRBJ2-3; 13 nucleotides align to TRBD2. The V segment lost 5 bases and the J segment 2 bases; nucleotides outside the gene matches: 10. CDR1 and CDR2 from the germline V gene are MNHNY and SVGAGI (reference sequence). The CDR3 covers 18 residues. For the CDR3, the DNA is TGTGCCAGCAGTCAGTACCCGGGACTAGCGGGGACCACAGATACGCAGTATTTT. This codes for CASSQYPGLAGTTDTQYF.

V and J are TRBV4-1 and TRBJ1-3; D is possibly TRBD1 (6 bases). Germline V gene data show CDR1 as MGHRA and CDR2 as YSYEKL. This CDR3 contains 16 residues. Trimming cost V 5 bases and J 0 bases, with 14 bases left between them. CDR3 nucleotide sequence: TGCGCCAGCAGCGTCCGGGACACCGTCTCTGGAAACACCATATATTTT. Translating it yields CASSVRDTVSGNTIYF.

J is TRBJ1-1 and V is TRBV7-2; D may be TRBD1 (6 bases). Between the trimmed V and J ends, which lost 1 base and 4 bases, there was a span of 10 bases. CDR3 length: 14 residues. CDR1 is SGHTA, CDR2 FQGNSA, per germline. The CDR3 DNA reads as TGTGCCAGCAGCTTAGTCGTGGACAGCACTGAAGCTTTCTTT. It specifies CASSLVVDSTEAFF.

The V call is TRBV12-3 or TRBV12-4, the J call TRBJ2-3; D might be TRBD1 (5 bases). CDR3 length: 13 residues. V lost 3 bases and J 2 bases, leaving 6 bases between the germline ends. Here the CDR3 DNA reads TGTGCCAGCAGTTTCAGGGACACAGATACGCAGTATTTT. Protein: CASSFRDTDTQYF.

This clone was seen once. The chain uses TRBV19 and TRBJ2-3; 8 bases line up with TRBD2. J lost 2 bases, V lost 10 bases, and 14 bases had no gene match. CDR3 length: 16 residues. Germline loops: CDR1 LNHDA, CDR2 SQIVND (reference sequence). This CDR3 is CATLRSPGGPTDTQYF. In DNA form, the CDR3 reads TGTGCCACCCTGAGGTCTCCGGGGGGGCCCACAGATACGCAGTATTTT. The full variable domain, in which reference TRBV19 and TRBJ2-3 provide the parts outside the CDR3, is DGGITQSPKYLFRKEGQNVTLSCEQNLNHDAMYWYRQDPGQGLRLIYYSQIVNDFQKGDIAEGYSVSREKKESFPLTVTSAQKNPTAFYLCATLRSPGGPTDTQYFGPGTRLTVL.

The CDR3 nucleotides read TGTGCCAGCAGCCTACAGGGAGTGGGAGAGCAGTACTTC. It encodes CASSLQGVGEQYF. This chain connects TRBV7-8 to TRBJ2-7; maybe TRBD1 (6 bases). The V and J ends lost 5 bases and 7 bases respectively, with 15 bases between them. This CDR3 is 13 amino acids long. Looked up from germline, CDR1 is SGHVS and CDR2 is FQNEAQ.

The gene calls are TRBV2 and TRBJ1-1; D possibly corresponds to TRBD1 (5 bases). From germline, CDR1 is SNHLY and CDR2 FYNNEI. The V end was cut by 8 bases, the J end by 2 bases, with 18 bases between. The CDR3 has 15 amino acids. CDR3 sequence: CASRPRAGPNTEAFF. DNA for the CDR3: TGTGCCAGCCGTCCCAGGGCAGGACCTAACACTGAAGCTTTCTTT.

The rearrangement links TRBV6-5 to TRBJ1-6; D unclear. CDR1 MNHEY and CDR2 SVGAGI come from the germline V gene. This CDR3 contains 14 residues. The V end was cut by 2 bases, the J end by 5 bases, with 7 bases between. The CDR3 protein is CASSYIQNNSPLHF. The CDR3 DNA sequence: TGTGCCAGCAGTTACATTCAGAATAATTCACCCCTCCACTTT.

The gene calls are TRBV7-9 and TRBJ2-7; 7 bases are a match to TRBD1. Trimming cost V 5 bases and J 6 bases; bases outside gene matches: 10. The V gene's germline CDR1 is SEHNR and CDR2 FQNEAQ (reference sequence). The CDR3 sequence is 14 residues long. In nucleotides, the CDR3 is TGTGCCAGCAGCCCCTTCGACAGGGTAGGCGAGCAGTACTTC. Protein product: CASSPFDRVGEQYF.

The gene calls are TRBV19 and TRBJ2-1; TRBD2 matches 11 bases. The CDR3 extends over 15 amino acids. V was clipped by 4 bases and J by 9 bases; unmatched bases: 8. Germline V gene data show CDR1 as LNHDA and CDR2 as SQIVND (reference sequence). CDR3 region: CASSTLAGGSIEQFF. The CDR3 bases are TGTGCCAGTAGTACTCTAGCGGGAGGTAGTATTGAGCAGTTCTTC.